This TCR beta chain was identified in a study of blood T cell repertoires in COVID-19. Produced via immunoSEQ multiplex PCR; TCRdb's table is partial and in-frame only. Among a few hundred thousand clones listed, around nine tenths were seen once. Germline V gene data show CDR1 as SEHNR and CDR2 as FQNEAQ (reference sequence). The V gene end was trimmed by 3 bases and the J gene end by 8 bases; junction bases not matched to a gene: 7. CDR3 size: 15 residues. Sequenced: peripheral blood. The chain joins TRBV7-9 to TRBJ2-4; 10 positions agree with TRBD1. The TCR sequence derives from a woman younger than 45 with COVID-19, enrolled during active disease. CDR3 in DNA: TGTGCCAGCAGCTTCTCCGGGACAGGGGTACACATTCAGTACTTC. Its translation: CASSFSGTGVHIQYF. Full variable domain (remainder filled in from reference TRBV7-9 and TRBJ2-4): DTGVSQNPRHKITKRGQNVTFRCDPISEHNRLYWYRQTLGQGPEFLTYFQNEAQLEKSRLLSDRFSAERPKGSFSTLEIQRTEQGDSAMYLCASSFSGTGVHIQYFGAGTRLSVL.